These 26 T cell receptor beta chains share one sample of origin, sequenced in a study of blood T cells in healthy people across ages. The use of a sample-barcoded 5' primer and a J-beta primer mix characterized a second PCR of roughly 7 to 12 cycles. TCRdb reanalysed the 5' RACE reads using MiXCR and keeps one entry per CDR3 protein. The sample yields around 800,000 distinct CDR3 sequences, roughly 25% seen once. The sample also formed part of further work on T cells of mothers and their children.

The sequencing sample was made of blood. These receptors were collected from a boy aged 5-17 years in good health.

The gene calls are TRBV12-3 or TRBV12-4 and TRBJ1-4; TRBD1 aligns across 7 bases. With 5 bases clipped from V and 7 bases from J, the junction kept 13 bases outside the gene matches. The CDR3 totals 16 residues. This chain's CDR3 is CASSRRGRGLSEKLFF. The CDR3 DNA sequence: TGTGCCAGCAGTAGGCGTGGGAGGGGGCTGAGTGAAAAACTGTTTTTT.

The chain carries TRBV12-3 or TRBV12-4 and TRBJ2-5; no firm D call. This CDR3 has 14 amino acids. V was trimmed by 3 bases and J by 0 bases, leaving 8 bases between them. The CDR3 loop reads CASSFDNHQETQYF. CDR3 DNA: TGTGCCAGCAGTTTTGACAACCACCAAGAGACCCAGTACTTC.

The chain employs TRBV3-1 and TRBJ2-2, with TRBD1 matching over 7 bases. The CDR3 covers 14 residues. V shed 4 bases and J 5 bases; nucleotides not matched to a gene: 4. The germline CDR1 and CDR2 sequences are LGHDT and YNNKEL (reference sequence). The CDR3 bases are TGTGCCAGCAGCCGTTACAGGGGAACCGGGGAGCTGTTTTTT. It specifies CASSRYRGTGELFF.

The table lists this clonotype with a few counts. The chain employs TRBV7-9 and TRBJ2-1, with D perhaps matching TRBD2 (5 bases). V was trimmed by 5 bases and J by 9 bases, leaving 14 bases between them. Germline CDR1 and CDR2: SEHNR and FQNEAQ (reference sequence). CDR3 length: 13 residues. In DNA, the CDR3 is TGTGCCAGCAGCGCCCTTGTCCGGGGTGAGCAGTTCTTC. Its protein is CASSALVRGEQFF.

This chain links TRBV13 with TRBJ1-1, with D possibly TRBD1 on 5 matching bases. With 2 bases removed from V and 4 bases from J, the gap between germline ends came to 17 bases. The V gene's germline CDR1 is PRHDT and CDR2 FYEKMQ (reference sequence). CDR3 length equals 16 residues. The CDR3 region has the DNA TGTGCCAGCAGCTTAAAGCGGTGGGGGGAAGGCACTGAAGCTTTCTTT. Translated, it gives CASSLKRWGEGTEAFF. The full variable domain, with the rest looked up from reference TRBV13 and TRBJ1-1, is AAGVIQSPRHLIKEKRETATLKCYPIPRHDTVYWYQQGPGQDPQFLISFYEKMQSDKGSIPDRFSAQQFSDYHSELNMSSLELGDSALYFCASSLKRWGEGTEAFFGQGTRLTVV.

This chain joins TRBV12-3 or TRBV12-4 and TRBJ1-2; the D is unclear. Between the trimmed V and J ends, which lost 7 bases and 8 bases, there was a span of 17 bases. The CDR3 loop spans 13 amino acids. CDR3 sequence (DNA): TGTGCCAGCACCTCCCTTCAAGGAGGAGGCTACACCTTC. It yields the protein CASTSLQGGGYTF.

In this sample, this clonotype turned up a few times. The rearrangement joins TRBV10-2 to TRBJ2-7, with a weak D call TRBD1 (6 bases). V dropped 7 bases and J dropped 4 bases, with 17 bases sitting between them. Germline values: CDR1 WSHSY, CDR2 SAAADI. The CDR3 totals 14 residues. Here the CDR3 reads CASTGTGTLYEQYF. CDR3 in DNA: TGCGCCAGCACGGGCACCGGGACACTTTACGAGCAGTACTTC.

This sequence joins TRBV24-1 and TRBJ1-1, with no clear D. The CDR3 covers 14 residues. Trimming cost V 4 bases and J 1 base, with 9 bases left between them. The V gene's germline CDR1 is KGHDR and CDR2 SFDVKD. The CDR3 spells CATSDSRTNTEAFF. DNA of the CDR3: TGTGCCACCAGTGACTCGAGAACGAACACTGAAGCTTTCTTT.

This clonotype was counted only a few times. The chain uses TRBV6-5 and TRBJ1-3, with D perhaps TRBD1 (6 bases). Trimming cost V 6 bases and J 4 bases, with 16 bases left between them. The CDR3 contains 15 residues. From germline, CDR1 is MNHEY and CDR2 SVGAGI. The CDR3 DNA is TGTGCCAGCAGGTCCGGATTTGGACAGGGAAACACCATATATTTT. Protein: CASRSGFGQGNTIYF.

This clonotype was counted between two and nine times. The gene calls are TRBV5-1 and TRBJ2-3; no clear D gene. The CDR3 has 12 amino acids. V lost 4 bases and J lost 5, with 8 bases in between. CDR1 and CDR2 (germline): SGHRS, YFSETQ. The CDR3 bases are TGCGCCAGCAGCCCCCAGGAAGATACGCAGTATTTT. It is translated as CASSPQEDTQYF.

In nucleotides, the CDR3 is TGTGCCTCTGGAAGTGCGCGGGAGACCCAGTACTTC. Its protein is CASGSARETQYF. The V call is TRBV5-6, the J call TRBJ2-5; D remains ambiguous. Germline lookup yields CDR1 SGHDT and CDR2 YYEEEE. V dropped 10 bases and J dropped 5 bases, with 15 bases sitting between them. The CDR3 sequence is 12 residues long.

J is TRBJ2-5 and V is TRBV10-2; 7 nucleotides line up with TRBD1. The junction had 12 bases not matched to a gene; V was cut back by 8 bases and J by 0 bases. Germline V gene data show CDR1 as WSHSY and CDR2 as SAAADI. The CDR3 has 16 residues. The CDR3 loop reads CASYPGGQVDQETQYF. CDR3 in DNA: TGCGCCAGCTACCCAGGTGGACAGGTCGACCAAGAGACCCAGTACTTC.

This clonotype was counted only a few times. The chain employs TRBV27 and TRBJ2-7, with 8 bases fitting TRBD1. CDR3 size: 14 residues. Germline-derived CDR1 and CDR2 are MNHEY and SMNVEV (reference sequence). With 5 bases clipped from V and 2 bases from J, the junction kept 5 bases outside the gene matches. In nucleotides, the CDR3 is TGTGCCAGCAGTAAGGACAGGGCGGCCTACGAGCAGTACTTC. Translated, it gives CASSKDRAAYEQYF.

On this clonotype itself: One junction end does not reproduce the germline sequence, and a read error may be involved. CDR3 DNA: TGTGCCAGCAGTCCCACCGGGTTCGGTAGGACTAATGAAAAGCTGTTTTTT. As protein: CASSPTGFGRTNEKLFF. The chain employs TRBV12-3 or TRBV12-4 and TRBJ1-4, with D uncertain. The CDR3 totals 17 residues.

Only a few counts were recorded for this clonotype. DNA of the CDR3: TGTGCCAGCAGCCACTCGACAGGCAGAGACAATCAGCCCCAGCATTTT. Amino acids: CASSHSTGRDNQPQHF. J is TRBJ1-5 and V is TRBV11-2; maybe TRBD1 (6 bases). V lost 5 bases and J 3 bases, leaving 17 bases between the germline ends. This CDR3 comprises 16 residues. Germline CDR1 reads SGHAT; CDR2 reads FQNNGV.

The chain combines TRBV12-3 or TRBV12-4 with TRBJ1-2; 7 bases map to TRBD1. The CDR3 loop spans 13 amino acids. The V segment lost 8 bases and the J segment 8 bases; nucleotides outside the gene matches: 11. CDR3 in amino acids: CASGRQGQGGYTF. The CDR3 DNA is TGTGCCAGCGGCCGACAGGGCCAGGGGGGCTACACCTTC.

The chain uses TRBV5-1 and TRBJ1-1, with D possibly TRBD1 on 6 matching bases. CDR1 is SGHRS, CDR2 YFSETQ, per germline. Trimming stripped 3 bases from V and 1 base from J, with 10 bases between. The CDR3 is 14 amino acids. The CDR3 loop is CASSWGAENTEAFF. CDR3 DNA: TGCGCCAGCAGCTGGGGGGCGGAGAACACTGAAGCTTTCTTT.

The rearrangement links TRBV5-1 to TRBJ1-5; D unresolved. CDR1 and CDR2 from the germline V gene are SGHRS and YFSETQ. The V gene lost 1 base and the J gene lost 3 bases, with 11 bases spanning the gap. This CDR3 is built from 15 residues. CDR3 bases: TGCGCCAGCAGCTTGAGGCAGATCCTCAATCAGCCCCAGCATTTT. As protein: CASSLRQILNQPQHF.

V gene TRBV12-3 or TRBV12-4 combines with J gene TRBJ1-3; TRBD1 matches 8 bases. This CDR3 is 18 amino acids long. V shed 0 bases, J shed 4 bases, and the junction held 11 bases outside the gene matches. CDR3: CASSLARGRGLKGNTIYF. CDR3 coding DNA: TGTGCCAGCAGTTTAGCGCGGGGCAGGGGGCTAAAGGGAAACACCATATATTTT.

Details on this clonotype: Relative to the germline gene, one junction end is altered; a read error may explain this. The chain carries TRBV7-9 and TRBJ1-4; D remains ambiguous. The CDR3 extends over 14 amino acids. Germline V lookup: CDR1 SEHNR, CDR2 FQNEAQ (reference sequence). The CDR3 is CASSLYLREEKLFF. DNA of the CDR3: TGTGCCAGCAGCTTATACCTGAGGGAGGAAAAACTGTTCTTT. The entire variable domain, with the rest obtained from reference TRBV7-9 and TRBJ1-4, is as follows: DTGVSQNPRHKITKRGQNVTFRCDPISEHNRLYWYRQTLGQGPEFLTYFQNEAQLEKSRLLSDRFSAERPKGSFSTLEIQRTEQGDSAMYLCASSLYLREEKLFFGSGTQLSVL.

This clonotype was detected only a few times. This chain links TRBV14 with TRBJ1-2; maybe TRBD1 (6 bases). The V end lost 1 base, the J end lost 3 bases, and 15 bases lay between the germline ends. This CDR3 spans 16 amino acids. Germline CDR1 SGHDN, CDR2 FVKESK. CDR3 DNA sequence: TGTGCCAGCAGCCAAGGGTTTGGGGACACAGACTATGGCTACACCTTC. It codes for CASSQGFGDTDYGYTF.

This clonotype has a handful of counts. The chain is built from TRBV28 and TRBJ2-1; D possibly uses TRBD1 or TRBD2 (7 bases each). The CDR3 consists of 15 residues. With 7 bases removed from V and 0 bases from J, the gap between germline ends came to 13 bases. Germline CDR1 MDHEN, CDR2 SYDVKM. The CDR3 spells CASTSGGVSYNEQFF. The CDR3 DNA is TGTGCCAGCACCTCAGGGGGGGTCTCCTACAATGAGCAGTTCTTC.

This clonotype has just a few counts. The rearrangement joins TRBV1 to TRBJ1-2. TRBV1 is a listed pseudogene. The CDR3 consists of 16 residues. The CDR3 coding sequence is TGCACCAGCAGCCAAGAGTCGCAGGAATTTAACTATGGCTACACCTTC. It codes for CTSSQESQEFNYGYTF.

The CDR3 DNA is TGTGCCAGCAGGTTTGGGCCCGGAGGGACTGAAGCTTTCTTT. This gives the protein CASRFGPGGTEAFF. The rearrangement joins TRBV28 to TRBJ1-1, with unresolved D. V was cut by 6 bases and J by 5 bases, with 16 bases left in between. Germline V gene sequence: CDR1 MDHEN, CDR2 SYDVKM. The CDR3 runs 14 residues.

The gene calls are TRBV12-3 or TRBV12-4 and TRBJ2-5; 10 bases match TRBD1. The DNA end is more similar to TRBJ2-1, so the J call may be wrong. The CDR3 has 14 residues. CDR3 residues: CASSPGDRGFEQFF. As DNA, the CDR3 is TGTGCCAGCAGCCCAGGGGACAGGGGTTTCGAGCAGTTCTTC.

This clonotype showed up just a few times. The V and J genes are TRBV27 and TRBJ2-4, with 9 bases identical to TRBD2. V shed 0 bases, J shed 7 bases, and the junction held 4 bases outside the gene matches. CDR1 and CDR2 from the germline V gene are MNHEY and SMNVEV (reference sequence). The CDR3 is 15 residues long. CDR3 nucleotide sequence: TGTGCCAGCAGTTTATCCGGCGGGGGGGCGAACATTCAGTACTTC. Protein product: CASSLSGGGANIQYF.